This TCR beta chain was sequenced for a study of T cell repertoires in cytomegalovirus infection. Each CDR3 protein is one row after TCRdb ran MiXCR on the reads. Here the sample spans 490,000 or so distinct CDR3 sequences, 10% to 12% being singletons. A word on this clonotype: No antigen is known for it.

The CDR3 is made up of 14 amino acids. V shed 5 bases, J shed 6 bases, and the junction held 6 bases outside the gene matches. CDR1 and CDR2 from the germline V gene are MNHEY and SVGAGI. Points from the study as a whole: In two of eight donors, the top clonotype was HLA-C-restricted CMV-specific.

The TCR was taken from a human donor in good health (CMV status not recorded). Some clones in this sample may be carry-over from other donors' samples. Sequenced material: PBMCs. The rearrangement links TRBV6-5 to TRBJ2-3; 9 nucleotides line up with TRBD2. The CDR3 DNA reads TGTGCCAGCAGTATAACTAGCGGGCGGGATACGCAGTATTTT. It is translated as CASSITSGRDTQYF.